This T cell receptor beta chain was documented in a study of blood T cell repertoires in COVID-19. Data came from immunoSEQ multiplex PCR; TCRdb stores just in-frame clones and leaves some out. The profile shows approximately 440,000 clones, about 90% of them singletons. This CDR3 is built from 14 residues. The V gene's germline CDR1 is LGHDT and CDR2 YNNKEL (reference sequence). With 0 bases removed from V and 4 bases from J, the gap between germline ends came to 10 bases. Sequencing used PBMCs or T cells enriched from blood (not recorded which). The V call is TRBV3-1 (or the pseudogene TRBV3-2), the J call TRBJ2-7, with TRBD2 as a possible D gene (5 bases). The receptor was derived from a man between 18 and 35 years old who had recovered from COVID-19. The CDR3: CASSQDGGLYEQYF. CDR3 coding DNA: TGTGCCAGCAGCCAAGATGGTGGACTTTACGAGCAGTACTTC.